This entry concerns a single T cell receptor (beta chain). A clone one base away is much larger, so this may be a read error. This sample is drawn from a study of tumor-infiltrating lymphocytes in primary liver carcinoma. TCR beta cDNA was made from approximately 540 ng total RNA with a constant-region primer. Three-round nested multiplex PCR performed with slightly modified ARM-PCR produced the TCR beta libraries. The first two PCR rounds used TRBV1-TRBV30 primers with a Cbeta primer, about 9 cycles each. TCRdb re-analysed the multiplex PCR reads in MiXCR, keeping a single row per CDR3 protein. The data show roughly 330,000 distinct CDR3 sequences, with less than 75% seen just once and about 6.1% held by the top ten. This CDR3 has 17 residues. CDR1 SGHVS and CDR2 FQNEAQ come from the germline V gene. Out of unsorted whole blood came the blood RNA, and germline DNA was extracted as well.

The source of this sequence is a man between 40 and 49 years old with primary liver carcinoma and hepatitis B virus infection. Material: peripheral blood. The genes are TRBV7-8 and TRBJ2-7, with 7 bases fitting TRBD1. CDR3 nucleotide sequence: TGTGCCAGCAGCCCGGGACGCTCATTACGGGACAGCTACGAGCGGTACTTC. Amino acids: CASSPGRSLRDSYERYF.